This T cell receptor (beta chain) derives from a study of T cell responses to AZD1222 COVID-19 vaccine. The table came from immunoSEQ multiplex PCR; TCRdb's copy has only in-frame clones and leaves some out. The repertoire has some 78,000 clones, 83% of them found once; the top ten carry 1.3%. Study conclusions and caveats: Every sample of the repertoires postdated the peak T cell response. Unmutated variant regions reportedly attract nearly half of all spike-specific TCRs. Among AZD1222 vaccinees, only 6 or 7 were seropositive at baseline.

Turning to this clone: Its antigen is as yet unknown.

The CDR3 runs to 14 residues. V was trimmed by 3 bases and J by 1 base, leaving 9 bases between them. Germline V gene sequence: CDR1 GTSNPN, CDR2 SVGIG (reference sequence). Pooled together were second doses at about 4 or about 12 weeks. The sample consisted of peripheral blood, taken 28 days after the second AZD1222 dose. This TCR was sampled from an adult who received the AZD1222 COVID-19 vaccine. J is TRBJ1-4 and V is TRBV30; D gene ambiguous. This CDR3 reads CAWRYGVTNEKLFF. The CDR3 DNA is TGTGCCTGGAGGTACGGGGTAACTAATGAAAAACTGTTTTTT.